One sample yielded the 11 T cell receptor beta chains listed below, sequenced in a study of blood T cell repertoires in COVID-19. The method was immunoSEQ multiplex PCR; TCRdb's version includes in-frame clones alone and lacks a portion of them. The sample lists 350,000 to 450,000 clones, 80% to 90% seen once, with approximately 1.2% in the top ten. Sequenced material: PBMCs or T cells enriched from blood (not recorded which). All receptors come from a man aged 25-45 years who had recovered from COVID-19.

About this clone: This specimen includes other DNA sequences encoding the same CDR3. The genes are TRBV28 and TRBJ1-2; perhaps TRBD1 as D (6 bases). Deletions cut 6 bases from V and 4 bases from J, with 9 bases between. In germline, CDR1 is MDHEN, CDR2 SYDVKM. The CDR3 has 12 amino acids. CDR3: CASRGQLYGYTF. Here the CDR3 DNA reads TGTGCCAGCAGAGGACAGCTCTATGGCTACACCTTC.

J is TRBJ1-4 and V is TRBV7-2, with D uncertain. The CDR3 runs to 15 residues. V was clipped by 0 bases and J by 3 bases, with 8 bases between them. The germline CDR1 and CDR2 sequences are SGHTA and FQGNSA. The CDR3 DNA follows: TGTGCCAGCAGCTTAGCGAGCCTCCCTAATGAAAAACTGTTTTTT. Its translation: CASSLASLPNEKLFF.

CDR3: CATSRTWGHDADTQYF. The CDR3 DNA follows: TGTGCCACCAGTCGGACGTGGGGGCATGATGCAGATACGCAGTATTTT. The chain couples TRBV24-1 to TRBJ2-3; D is perhaps TRBD1 (6 bases). Trimming pared 6 bases from V and 4 bases from J, leaving 19 bases between. From germline, CDR1 is KGHDR and CDR2 SFDVKD. This CDR3 is built from 16 residues.

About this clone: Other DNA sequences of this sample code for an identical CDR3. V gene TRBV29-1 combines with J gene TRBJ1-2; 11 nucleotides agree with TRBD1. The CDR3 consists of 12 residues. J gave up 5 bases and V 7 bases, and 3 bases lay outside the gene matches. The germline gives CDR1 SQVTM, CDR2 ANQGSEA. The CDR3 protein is CSGGQGDYGYTF. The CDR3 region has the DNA TGCAGCGGGGGACAGGGGGATTATGGCTACACCTTC.

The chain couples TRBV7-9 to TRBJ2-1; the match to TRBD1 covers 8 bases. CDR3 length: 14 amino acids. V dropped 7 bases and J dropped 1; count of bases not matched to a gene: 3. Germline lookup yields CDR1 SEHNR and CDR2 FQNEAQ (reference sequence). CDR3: CASNTGGSYNEQFF. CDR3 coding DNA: TGTGCCAGCAACACAGGGGGTTCCTACAATGAGCAGTTCTTC.

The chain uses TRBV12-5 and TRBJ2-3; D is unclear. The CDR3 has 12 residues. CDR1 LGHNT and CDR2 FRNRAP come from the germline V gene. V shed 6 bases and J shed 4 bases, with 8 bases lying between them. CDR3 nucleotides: TGTGCTAGTGGGAACGAGCCAGATACGCAGTATTTT. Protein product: CASGNEPDTQYF.

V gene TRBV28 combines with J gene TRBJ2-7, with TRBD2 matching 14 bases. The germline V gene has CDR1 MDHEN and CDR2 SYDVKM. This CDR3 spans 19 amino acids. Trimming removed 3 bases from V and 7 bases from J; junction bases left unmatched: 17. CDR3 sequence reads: CASSFFRTSGRPRSGEQYF. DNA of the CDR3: TGTGCCAGCAGTTTTTTTCGGACTAGCGGGAGGCCTCGCTCGGGAGAGCAGTACTTC.

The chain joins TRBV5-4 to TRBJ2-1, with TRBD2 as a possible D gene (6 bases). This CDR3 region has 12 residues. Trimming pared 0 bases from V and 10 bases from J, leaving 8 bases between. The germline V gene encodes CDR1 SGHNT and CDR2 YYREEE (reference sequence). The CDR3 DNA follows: TGTGCCAGCAGCTTGGGGCGGGAAGAGCAGTTCTTC. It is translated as CASSLGREEQFF.

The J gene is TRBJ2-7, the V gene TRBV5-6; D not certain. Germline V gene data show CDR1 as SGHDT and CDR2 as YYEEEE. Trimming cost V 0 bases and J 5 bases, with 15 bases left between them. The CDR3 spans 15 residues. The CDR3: CASSLAGASFNEQYF. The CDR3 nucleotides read TGTGCCAGCAGCTTGGCCGGCGCTAGTTTCAACGAGCAGTACTTC.

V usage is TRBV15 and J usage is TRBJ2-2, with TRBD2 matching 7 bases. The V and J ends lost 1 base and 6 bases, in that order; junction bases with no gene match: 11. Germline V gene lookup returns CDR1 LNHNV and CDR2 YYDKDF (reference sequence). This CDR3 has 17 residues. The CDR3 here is CATSRGGGTTGPGELFF. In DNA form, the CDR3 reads TGTGCCACCAGCAGAGGGGGGGGGACTACGGGCCCCGGGGAGCTGTTTTTT. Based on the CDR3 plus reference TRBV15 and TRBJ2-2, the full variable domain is DAMVIQNPRYQVTQFGKPVTLSCSQTLNHNVMYWYQQKSSQAPKLLFHYYDKDFNNEADTPDNFQSRRPNTSFCFLDIRSPGLGDTAMYLCATSRGGGTTGPGELFFGEGSRLTVL.

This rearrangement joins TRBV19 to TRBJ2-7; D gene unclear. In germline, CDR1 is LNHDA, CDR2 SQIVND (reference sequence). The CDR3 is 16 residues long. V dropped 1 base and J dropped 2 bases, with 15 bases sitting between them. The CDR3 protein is CASSIVFTDKAYEQYF. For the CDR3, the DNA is TGTGCCAGTAGTATAGTTTTTACAGATAAAGCCTACGAGCAGTACTTC.